This T cell receptor beta chain was profiled in a study of OX40 agonist ivuxolimab in advanced cancers. At the level of the study: Patients received ivuxolimab, an agonistic anti-OX40 (CD134) antibody. Hepatocellular carcinoma, melanoma, renal cell or head and neck cancer occurred in dose-escalation patients. Patients got intravenous ivuxolimab at 0.01 to 10 mg/kg every 2 weeks. Partial response was recorded in three patients: one hepatocellular carcinoma and two cutaneous melanoma cases.

The germline gives CDR1 SGHRS, CDR2 YFSETQ. Trimming pared 0 bases from V and 5 bases from J, leaving 14 bases between. This CDR3 has 15 residues. TCRdb's table, derived via immunoSEQ multiplex PCR, lists solely in-frame clones and lacks some. The table lists about 65,000 clones, roughly 80% of them singletons. The TCR sequence derives from an adult with an advanced solid tumor such as melanoma, head and neck, liver or kidney cancer. The sequencing here drew on CD4+ or CD8+ T cells sorted from blood, taken in a trial of the OX40 agonist ivuxolimab. The chain couples TRBV5-1 to TRBJ1-1; the D gene is possibly TRBD1 (6 bases). The CDR3 spells CASSLVMGASTEAFF. CDR3 sequence (DNA): TGCGCCAGCAGCTTGGTAATGGGGGCGAGTACTGAAGCTTTCTTT.